This is a list of T cell receptor beta chains from one sample in a study of prognosis after radiotherapy for stage I lung cancer. TCRdb passed the multiplex PCR reads through MiXCR, listing each CDR3 protein once. The sample shows 15,000 to 20,000 distinct CDR3 sequences, roughly 30% of them seen only once. The sequencing used PBMCs, collected before or after stereotactic body radiation therapy (not recorded which). All receptors derive from a donor aged 50 or older with non-small cell lung cancer. Each CDR3 is given with its conserved first and last residue. The D gene is left open where the match is weak. Clone size is given for some rows only: seen once, a few or many times, or a class if the clone is expanded.

D,V,size,J,DNA,CDR3
.,TRBV11-2,.,TRBJ2-1,TGTGCCAGCAGCTTAGAGACTATCGGTGAGCGGTTCTTC,CASSLETIGERFF
TRBD2,TRBV29-1,many,TRBJ2-3,TGCAGCGTTGTGACTAGCGGGACACATAATACGCAGTATTTT,CSVVTSGTHNTQYF
TRBD1,TRBV19,.,TRBJ1-4,TGTGCCAGTAAGAGACAGGGGGCTGAAAAACTGTTTTTT,CASKRQGAEKLFF
.,TRBV4-2,many,TRBJ1-1,TGTGCCAGCAGCCAAGATGAGGGAGGCACTGAAGCTTTCTTT,CASSQDEGGTEAFF
.,TRBV5-4,many,TRBJ2-7,TGTGCCAGCAGCTTGGCAGACCGCTACGAGCAGTACTTC,CASSLADRYEQYF
.,TRBV19,many,TRBJ2-7,TGTGCCAGTAGTAGTAGCGAGAACCTCAGATACGAGCAGTACTTC,CASSSSENLRYEQYF
TRBD1,TRBV27,.,TRBJ1-6,TGTGCCAGCATCCGAGGGGTCCAGACAGGGGGTCTTTCACCCCTCCACTTT,CASIRGVQTGGLSPLHF
.,TRBV19,many,TRBJ2-1,TGTGCCAGTAGGGGTCCGGGTATAGAGCAGTTCTTC,CASRGPGIEQFF
.,TRBV29-1,many,TRBJ2-3,TGCAGCGTTGTCCCAGATACGCAGTATTTT,CSVVPDTQYF
.,TRBV7-2,many,TRBJ1-6,TGTGCCAGCAGCTCAAACGGACAGCCTAATTCACCCCTCCACTTT,CASSSNGQPNSPLHF
.,TRBV7-8,.,TRBJ1-1,TGTGCCAGCAGCTCACACGCCATGGCCTTCCATTCTCCAGCTTTCTTT,CASSSHAMAFHSPAFF
TRBD2,TRBV2,many,TRBJ2-7,TGTGCCAGCAGTGACTCCACGGGACTAGCGGACTACGAGCAGTACTTC,CASSDSTGLADYEQYF
TRBD2,TRBV7-6,many,TRBJ2-5,TGTGCCAGCAGCTTAGGGAAAGCGGGAGTGGAACGTGAGACCCAGTACTTC,CASSLGKAGVERETQYF
.,TRBV7-9,many,TRBJ1-4,TGTGCCAGCAGCCCCGACCAGGGTGGACTGTTTTTT,CASSPDQGGLFF
TRBD1,TRBV4-1,many,TRBJ2-3,TGCGCCAGCAGCCAAACGGACAGGGGTTACGATACGCAGTATTTT,CASSQTDRGYDTQYF
TRBD2,TRBV7-2,medium-sized,TRBJ2-1,TGTGCCAGCAGCCTAACAGGGACTAGCGGGAGGCCCGTCTACTTC,CASSLTGTSGRPVYF
.,TRBV18,many,TRBJ2-2,TGTGCCAGCTCACCCATGGTCCGGGGGAACACCGGGGAGCTGTTTTTT,CASSPMVRGNTGELFF
.,TRBV5-6,.,TRBJ2-6,TGTGCCAGCAGCTTGGGCGGACAATGGAATTTTCTGGCCAACGTCCTGACTTTC,CASSLGGQWNFLANVLTF
TRBD2,TRBV6-1,many,TRBJ2-5,TGTGCCAGCAGCTATAGCGGGAGTGTGGAGACCCAGTACTTC,CASSYSGSVETQYF
.,TRBV12-3/TRBV12-4,many,TRBJ1-5,TGTGCCAGCAGTTTATTCGGGAGGAATCAGCCCCAGCATTTT,CASSLFGRNQPQHF
.,TRBV18,medium-sized,TRBJ2-1,TGTGCCAGCTCATCATCAAACCCATTAATAGGGATCTTC,CASSSSNPLIGIF
.,TRBV5-1,many,TRBJ2-3,TGCGCCAGCAGCTTGGCCATTTTGGGACAAGACACAGATACGCAGTATTTT,CASSLAILGQDTDTQYF
.,TRBV20-1,many,TRBJ1-1,TGCAGTGCTAGATTTGGGACTGAAGCTTTCTTT,CSARFGTEAFF
.,TRBV11-2,.,TRBJ2-3,TGTGCCAGCAGCTTCATAGATACGCAGTATTTT,CASSFIDTQYF
.,TRBV7-2,many,TRBJ1-1,TGTGCCAGCAGCTTGGGACGACTTGAAGCTTTCTTT,CASSLGRLEAFF
.,TRBV20-1,medium-sized,TRBJ2-5,TGCAGTGCTAGACCTAGCGTCTGGGAGACCCAGTACTTC,CSARPSVWETQYF